The 22 T cell receptor beta chains listed next were all sequenced from one sample in a study of OX40 agonist ivuxolimab in advanced cancers. TCRdb's table, derived via immunoSEQ multiplex PCR, lists solely in-frame clones and lacks some. The repertoire has under 100,000 clones, 84% of them found once; the top ten carry less than 6%. The specimen was CD4+ or CD8+ T cells sorted from blood, collected in a trial of the OX40 agonist ivuxolimab. These receptors all come from an adult with an advanced solid tumor such as melanoma, head and neck, liver or kidney cancer.

In its sample, this clone was seen once. J is TRBJ2-7 and V is TRBV14, with D possibly being TRBD1 (6 bases). Germline CDR1 and CDR2: SGHDN and FVKESK. The CDR3 contains 13 residues. V shed 4 bases and J shed 5 bases, with 12 bases lying between them. The CDR3 DNA follows: TGTGCCAGCAGCCTAGGACAGCCGGACGAGCAGTACTTC. Translation gives CASSLGQPDEQYF. The full variable domain, its missing parts supplied by reference TRBV14 and TRBJ2-7, is EAGVTQFPSHSVIEKGQTVTLRCDPISGHDNLYWYRRVMGKEIKFLLHFVKESKQDESGMPNNRFLAERTGGTYSTLKVQPAELEDSGVYFCASSLGQPDEQYFGPGTRLTVT.

The chain couples TRBV5-8 to TRBJ2-5; 14 bases line up with TRBD2. Per the germline V gene, CDR1 is SGHTS and CDR2 is YDEGEE. This CDR3 region has 15 residues. V lost 2 bases, J lost 4 bases, and 1 base stayed unmatched. The CDR3 coding sequence is TGTGCCAGCAGCTTCGGACTAGCGGGAGGAGAGACCCAGTACTTC. This translates into CASSFGLAGGETQYF.

This clone came up once. The V and J genes are TRBV4-1 and TRBJ1-1; no clear D gene. V lost 8 bases and J lost 5, with 9 bases in between. This CDR3 is 11 amino acids long. The germline V gene has CDR1 MGHRA and CDR2 YSYEKL. The CDR3 DNA reads as TGCGCCAGCTCTTTCGCGACTGAAGCTTTCTTT. Translation gives CASSFATEAFF.

The chain has TRBV6-5 and TRBJ1-1, with a possible D match to TRBD1 (5 bases). V gave up 2 bases and J gave up 1 base, with 8 bases separating them. The CDR3 has 14 amino acids. Germline V lookup: CDR1 MNHEY, CDR2 SVGAGI. CDR3 loop: CASSYGHPNTEAFF. The DNA for the CDR3 is TGTGCCAGCAGTTACGGACACCCGAACACTGAAGCTTTCTTT.

This chain links TRBV4-3 with TRBJ2-3, with D possibly called TRBD1 or TRBD2 (5 bases each). Germline V lookup: CDR1 LGHNA, CDR2 YSLEER. The V gene lost 0 bases and the J gene lost 6 bases, with 10 bases spanning the gap. The CDR3 is made up of 14 amino acids. The CDR3 sequence is CASSQDGTSDTQYF. The CDR3 bases are TGCGCCAGCAGCCAAGATGGGACGAGCGATACGCAGTATTTT.

About this clone: Other DNA sequences in the sample encode the same CDR3. The V gene is TRBV4-1, the J gene TRBJ2-5; 8 nucleotides line up with TRBD2. The assigned J gene may be wrong: the sequence end matches TRBJ2-7 better. The CDR3 totals 16 residues. CDR1 is MGHRA and CDR2 is YSYEKL in the germline V gene. The CDR3 DNA is TGCGCCAGCAGCCAAGGCCCCAGCGGGAGCTCCTACGAGCAGTACTTC. Translation: CASSQGPSGSSYEQYF.

The chain recombines TRBV19 with TRBJ1-5, with 8 nucleotides matching TRBD1. V gave up 4 bases and J gave up 3 bases; unmatched junction bases: 5. Germline V lookup: CDR1 LNHDA, CDR2 SQIVND (reference sequence). The CDR3 loop spans 15 amino acids. CDR3 nucleotide sequence: TGTGCCAGTAGTACCGGACAGGGAAACAATCAGCCCCAGCATTTT. It encodes CASSTGQGNNQPQHF.

The V gene is TRBV19, the J gene TRBJ2-3, with 8 bases lining up with TRBD1. The J segment lost 3 bases and the V segment lost 2 bases, leaving 1 base of the junction unmatched. Germline assignment: CDR1 LNHDA and CDR2 SQIVND (reference sequence). There are 14 residues in the CDR3. CDR3 protein: CASSITGGTDTQYF. CDR3 DNA: TGTGCCAGTAGTATAACAGGGGGTACAGATACGCAGTATTTT.

V is TRBV12-5 and J is TRBJ2-1, with 12 bases aligning to TRBD2. CDR3 size: 19 residues. V was pared by 4 bases and J by 4 bases, with 14 bases of the junction left unmatched. Per the germline V gene, CDR1 is LGHNT and CDR2 is FRNRAP. In DNA form, the CDR3 reads TGTGCTAGTGGTTCCCCCACTAGGACTAGCGGGACCCCTTACAATGAGCAGTTCTTC. It is translated as CASGSPTRTSGTPYNEQFF.

This chain connects TRBV7-8 to TRBJ1-4; 8 bases are a match to TRBD1. The CDR3 extends over 16 amino acids. Germline lookup yields CDR1 SGHVS and CDR2 FQNEAQ. V shed 4 bases, J shed 2 bases, and the junction held 6 bases outside the gene matches. The CDR3 DNA is TGTGCCAGCAGCTATCACAGGGGGTCGACTAATGAAAAACTGTTTTTT. It translates to CASSYHRGSTNEKLFF. Filled out from reference TRBV7-8 and TRBJ1-4, the complete variable domain reads GAGVSQSPRYKVAKRGQDVALRCDPISGHVSLFWYQQALGQGPEFLTYFQNEAQLDKSGLPSDRFFAERPEGSVSTLKIQRTQQEDSAVYLCASSYHRGSTNEKLFFGSGTQLSVL.

J is TRBJ2-7 and V is TRBV19, with 12 bases lining up with TRBD2. This CDR3 has 17 amino acids. V trimming: 3 bases; J trimming: 2 bases; junction bases outside the gene matches: 8. Germline values: CDR1 LNHDA, CDR2 SQIVND (reference sequence). The CDR3 protein is CASSIRLAGERPYEQYF. In DNA form, the CDR3 reads TGTGCCAGTAGTATCAGACTAGCGGGAGAGAGGCCCTACGAGCAGTACTTC.

The chain joins TRBV19 to TRBJ1-1; D possibly corresponds to TRBD1 (6 bases). The length of the CDR3 is 14 residues. Germline CDR1 LNHDA, CDR2 SQIVND (reference sequence). Trimming cost V 3 bases and J 3 bases, with 11 bases left between them. The CDR3, as DNA: TGTGCCAGTAGTATTGGAGGGGGAGACACTGAAGCTTTCTTT. Protein sequence: CASSIGGGDTEAFF. Looking up the rest from reference TRBV19 and TRBJ1-1 gives the full variable domain: DGGITQSPKYLFRKEGQNVTLSCEQNLNHDAMYWYRQDPGQGLRLIYYSQIVNDFQKGDIAEGYSVSREKKESFPLTVTSAQKNPTAFYLCASSIGGGDTEAFFGQGTRLTVV.

The chain carries TRBV5-1 and TRBJ1-1; D ambiguous. Germline lookup yields CDR1 SGHRS and CDR2 YFSETQ. With 0 bases removed from V and 1 base from J, the gap between germline ends came to 4 bases. The CDR3 covers 13 residues. In nucleotides, the CDR3 is TGCGCCAGCAGCTTGGAGGGGAACACTGAAGCTTTCTTT. Its protein product is CASSLEGNTEAFF.

The chain couples TRBV19 to TRBJ2-2; a possible D gene is TRBD1 (5 bases). The CDR3 has 17 residues. The V and J ends lost 6 bases and 5 bases respectively, with 22 bases between them. Germline loops: CDR1 LNHDA, CDR2 SQIVND (reference sequence). CDR3 nucleotide sequence: TGTGCCAGTAGGGTGGTCAGGGCTATCGATGGGACCGGGGAGCTGTTTTTT. Residues: CASRVVRAIDGTGELFF. The variable domain in full, completed from reference TRBV19 and TRBJ2-2, reads DGGITQSPKYLFRKEGQNVTLSCEQNLNHDAMYWYRQDPGQGLRLIYYSQIVNDFQKGDIAEGYSVSREKKESFPLTVTSAQKNPTAFYLCASRVVRAIDGTGELFFGEGSRLTVL.

This clone has just a few counts. The genes are TRBV2 and TRBJ1-5, with D tentatively TRBD1 (6 bases). With 6 bases removed from V and 5 bases from J, the gap between germline ends came to 17 bases. The CDR3 has 15 amino acids. Germline V lookup: CDR1 SNHLY, CDR2 FYNNEI. CDR3 DNA sequence: TGTGCCAGCAGCGAGGCGGCAGGGGAGTATCAGCCCCAGCATTTT. Its protein is CASSEAAGEYQPQHF.

V gene TRBV4-3 combines with J gene TRBJ2-7; D tentatively fits TRBD1 or TRBD2 (6 bases each). V shed 0 bases and J shed 4 bases, with 13 bases lying between them. Germline V gene sequence: CDR1 LGHNA, CDR2 YSLEER. The CDR3 runs 15 residues. CDR3 sequence: CASSQDWGDNYEQYF. As DNA, the CDR3 is TGCGCCAGCAGCCAAGATTGGGGGGACAATTACGAGCAGTACTTC.

The chain recombines TRBV7-9 with TRBJ1-2, with 7 bases lining up with TRBD1. Germline V gives CDR1 SEHNR, CDR2 FQNEAQ (reference sequence). The CDR3 spans 16 residues. V lost 0 bases, J lost 2 bases, and 6 bases stayed unmatched. The CDR3 here is CASSLAPRGRNYGYTF. DNA of the CDR3: TGTGCCAGCAGCTTAGCGCCTAGGGGGCGCAACTATGGCTACACCTTC.

This chain connects TRBV5-1 to TRBJ1-1; TRBD1 aligns across 9 bases. From germline, CDR1 is SGHRS and CDR2 YFSETQ. The CDR3 contains 17 residues. The V segment lost 0 bases and the J segment 0 bases; nucleotides outside the gene matches: 6. Written as DNA, the CDR3 is TGCGCCAGCAGCTTGGCCCTGGGACAGGGCCTGAACACTGAAGCTTTCTTT. Its protein product is CASSLALGQGLNTEAFF.

In DNA, the CDR3 is TGTGCCAGCAGCTTGGTTGACAGGGTTACCTACAATGAGCAGTTCTTC. It specifies CASSLVDRVTYNEQFF. V is TRBV5-8 and J is TRBJ2-1; the match to TRBD1 covers 7 bases. The CDR3 length is 16 residues. In germline, CDR1 is SGHTS, CDR2 YDEGEE. Trimming removed 0 bases from V and 2 bases from J; junction bases left unmatched: 5.

This chain joins TRBV30 and TRBJ1-1; 7 bases match TRBD1. The CDR3 length is 13 residues. Germline V CDR1 and CDR2: GTSNPN, SVGIG (reference sequence). V dropped 4 bases and J dropped 7; count of bases not matched to a gene: 9. The CDR3 here is CAWIRQGRVEAFF. The CDR3 bases are TGTGCCTGGATTAGACAGGGAAGGGTTGAAGCTTTCTTT.

The V call is TRBV2, the J call TRBJ2-3, with D possibly TRBD2 on 5 matching bases. V was trimmed by 7 bases and J by 0 bases, leaving 11 bases between them. This CDR3 has 14 residues. Germline loops: CDR1 SNHLY, CDR2 FYNNEI. The CDR3 coding sequence is TGTGCCAGCATAGCGCGCCCTAGCACAGATACGCAGTATTTT. This gives the protein CASIARPSTDTQYF.

This clone is a singleton in its sample. The chain employs TRBV21-1 and TRBJ2-5; the DNA was not used to check the table's D call, TRBD1. TRBV21-1 is designated a pseudogene. The CDR3 totals 14 residues. The CDR3 is CASSKVAGAETQYF. The CDR3 DNA reads as TGTGCCAGCAGCAAAGTGGCTGGGGCAGAGACCCAGTACTTC.